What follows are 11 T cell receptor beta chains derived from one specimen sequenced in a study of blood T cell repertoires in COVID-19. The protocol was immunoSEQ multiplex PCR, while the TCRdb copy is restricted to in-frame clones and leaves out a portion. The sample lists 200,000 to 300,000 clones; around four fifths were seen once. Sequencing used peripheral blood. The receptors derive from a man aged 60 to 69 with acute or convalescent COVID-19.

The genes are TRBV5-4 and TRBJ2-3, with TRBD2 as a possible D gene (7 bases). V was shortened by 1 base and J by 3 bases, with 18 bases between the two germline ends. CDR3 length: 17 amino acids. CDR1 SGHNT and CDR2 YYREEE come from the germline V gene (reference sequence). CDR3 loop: CASSLRGGPGITDTQYF. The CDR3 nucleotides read TGTGCCAGCAGCTTGAGGGGGGGGCCAGGGATAACAGATACGCAGTATTTT.

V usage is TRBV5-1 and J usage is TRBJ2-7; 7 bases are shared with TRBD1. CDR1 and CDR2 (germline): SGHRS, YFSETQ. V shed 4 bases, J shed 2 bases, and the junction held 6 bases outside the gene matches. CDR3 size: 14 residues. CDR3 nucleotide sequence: TGCGCCAGCAGCCCAGACAGGGTGCCCTACGAGCAGTACTTC. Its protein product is CASSPDRVPYEQYF.

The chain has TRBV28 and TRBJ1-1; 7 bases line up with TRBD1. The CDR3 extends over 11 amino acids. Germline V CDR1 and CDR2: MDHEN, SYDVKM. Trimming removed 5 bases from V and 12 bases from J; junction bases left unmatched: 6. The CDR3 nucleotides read TGTGCCAGCAGTCTAATGGACAGGTCTTTCTTT. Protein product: CASSLMDRSFF.

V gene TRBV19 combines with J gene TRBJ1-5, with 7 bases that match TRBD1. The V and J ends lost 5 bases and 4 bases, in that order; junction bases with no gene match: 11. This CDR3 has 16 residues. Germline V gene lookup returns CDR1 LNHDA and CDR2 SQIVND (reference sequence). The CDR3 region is CASSFSTGTENQPQHF. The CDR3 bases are TGTGCCAGTAGTTTTTCGACAGGGACCGAAAATCAGCCCCAGCATTTT.

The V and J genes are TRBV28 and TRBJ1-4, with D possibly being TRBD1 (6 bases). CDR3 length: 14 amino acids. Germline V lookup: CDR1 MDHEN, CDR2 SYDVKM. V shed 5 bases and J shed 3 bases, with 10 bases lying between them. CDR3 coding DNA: TGTGCCAGCAGTCACAGGGCACCTAATGAAAAACTGTTTTTT. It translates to CASSHRAPNEKLFF. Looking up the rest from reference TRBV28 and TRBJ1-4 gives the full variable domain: DVKVTQSSRYLVKRTGEKVFLECVQDMDHENMFWYRQDPGLGLRLIYFSYDVKMKEKGDIPEGYSVSREKKERFSLILESASTNQTSMYLCASSHRAPNEKLFFGSGTQLSVL.

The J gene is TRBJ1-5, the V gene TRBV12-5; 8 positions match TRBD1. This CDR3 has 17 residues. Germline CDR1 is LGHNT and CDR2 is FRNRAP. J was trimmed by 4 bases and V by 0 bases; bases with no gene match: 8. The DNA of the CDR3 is TGTGCTAGTGGTTTGGTACCTTCAGGGGGCAGGAATCAGCCCCAGCATTTT. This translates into CASGLVPSGGRNQPQHF. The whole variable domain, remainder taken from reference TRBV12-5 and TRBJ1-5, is DARVTQTPRHKVTEMGQEVTMRCQPILGHNTVFWYRQTMMQGLELLAYFRNRAPLDDSGMPKDRFSAEMPDATLATLKIQPSEPRDSAVYFCASGLVPSGGRNQPQHFGDGTRLSIL.

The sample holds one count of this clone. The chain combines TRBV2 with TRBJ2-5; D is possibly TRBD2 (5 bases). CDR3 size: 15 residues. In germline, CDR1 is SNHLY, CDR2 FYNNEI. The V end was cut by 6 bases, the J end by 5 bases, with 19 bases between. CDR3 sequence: CASRKTEGPNETQYF. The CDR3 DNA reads TGTGCCAGCAGAAAAACAGAGGGCCCCAACGAGACCCAGTACTTC.

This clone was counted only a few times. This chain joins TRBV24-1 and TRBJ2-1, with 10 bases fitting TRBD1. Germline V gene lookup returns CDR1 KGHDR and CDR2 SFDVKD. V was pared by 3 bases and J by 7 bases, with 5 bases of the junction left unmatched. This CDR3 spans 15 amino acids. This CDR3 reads CATSDRGQGRNEQFF. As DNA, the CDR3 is TGTGCCACCAGTGATAGGGGACAGGGGAGGAATGAGCAGTTCTTC.

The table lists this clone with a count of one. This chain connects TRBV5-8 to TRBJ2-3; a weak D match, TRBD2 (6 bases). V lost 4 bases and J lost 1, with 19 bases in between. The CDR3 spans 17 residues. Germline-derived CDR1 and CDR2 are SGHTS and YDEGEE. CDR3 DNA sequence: TGTGCCAGCAGCCCCTGGAGGGAGAGCGGGCGCACAGATACGCAGTATTTT. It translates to CASSPWRESGRTDTQYF.

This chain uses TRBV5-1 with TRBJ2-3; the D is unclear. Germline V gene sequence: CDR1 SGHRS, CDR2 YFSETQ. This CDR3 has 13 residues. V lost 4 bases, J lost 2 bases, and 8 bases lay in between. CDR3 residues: CASSILYTDTQYF. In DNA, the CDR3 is TGCGCCAGCAGCATACTCTACACAGATACGCAGTATTTT.

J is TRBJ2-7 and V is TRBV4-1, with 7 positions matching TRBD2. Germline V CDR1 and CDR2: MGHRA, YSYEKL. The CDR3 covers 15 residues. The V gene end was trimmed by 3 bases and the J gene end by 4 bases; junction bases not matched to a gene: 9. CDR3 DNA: TGCGCCAGCAGCCAGGCTAGCGGTCAAAGGTACGAGCAGTACTTC. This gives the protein CASSQASGQRYEQYF.